These 24 T cell receptor beta chains originate from one sample sequenced in a study of blood T cell repertoires in COVID-19. Data came from immunoSEQ multiplex PCR; TCRdb stores just in-frame clones and leaves some out. The sample lists more than 450,000 clones, roughly 87% occurring once. Sequenced input: PBMCs or T cells enriched from blood (not recorded which). The receptors were gathered from a woman aged 18 to 35 who had recovered from COVID-19.

J is TRBJ1-6 and V is TRBV5-4, with D perhaps matching TRBD1 (6 bases). Trimming took 4 bases from V and 9 from J, leaving 17 bases between them. The germline V gene encodes CDR1 SGHNT and CDR2 YYREEE (reference sequence). CDR3 length: 15 residues. The CDR3 DNA reads TGTGCCAGCAGCGGACTTGGGACAACGGGTTCACCCCTCCACTTT. Translating it yields CASSGLGTTGSPLHF.

The chain recombines TRBV19 with TRBJ1-3; unclear D gene. V was cut by 10 bases and J by 7 bases, with 26 bases left in between. The CDR3 length is 16 residues. The germline V gene encodes CDR1 LNHDA and CDR2 SQIVND (reference sequence). The CDR3, as DNA: TGTGCCACTGTCCGTTCCGGAGGGATTATGGATAACACCATATATTTT. It yields the protein CATVRSGGIMDNTIYF.

This sequence joins TRBV5-1 and TRBJ1-3; 8 bases agree with TRBD1. Germline V lookup: CDR1 SGHRS, CDR2 YFSETQ. The CDR3 length is 16 residues. The ends lost 0 bases at V and 4 bases at J; junction bases unmatched: 6. The CDR3 loop reads CASSLAWTGTGNTIYF. In DNA form, the CDR3 reads TGCGCCAGCAGCTTGGCCTGGACAGGGACCGGAAACACCATATATTTT.

The chain is built from TRBV18 and TRBJ1-5; D ambiguous. The CDR3 spans 13 residues. The germline V and J ends were trimmed by 4 bases and 7 bases, with 11 bases remaining between them. CDR1 is KGHSH, CDR2 LQKENI, per germline. Here the CDR3 DNA reads TGTGCCAGCTCACGGGCAGGCCGGCAGCCCCAGCATTTT. It codes for CASSRAGRQPQHF.

This rearrangement joins TRBV5-6 to TRBJ1-5; D gene unclear. Germline V lookup: CDR1 SGHDT, CDR2 YYEEEE. CDR3 length: 14 residues. Deletions cut 0 bases from V and 4 bases from J, with 8 bases between. In DNA, the CDR3 is TGTGCCAGCAGCTTGGCAGGAACGAATCAGCCCCAGCATTTT. This sequence encodes CASSLAGTNQPQHF.

CDR3: CASRKDINYGYTF. The CDR3 DNA follows: TGTGCCAGCAGGAAAGACATAAACTATGGCTACACCTTC. The chain is built from TRBV6-4 and TRBJ1-2; D remains unclear. The germline V gene has CDR1 MRHNA and CDR2 SNTAGT. The CDR3 consists of 13 residues. V was trimmed by 6 bases and J by 2 bases, leaving 10 bases between them.

J is TRBJ2-3 and V is TRBV7-2; 8 bases are shared with TRBD1. The germline gives CDR1 SGHTA, CDR2 FQGNSA. This CDR3 contains 16 residues. V was clipped by 4 bases and J by 1 base; unmatched bases: 7. CDR3 amino acids: CASSSTKTGGTDTQYF. The CDR3 coding sequence is TGTGCCAGCAGCTCAACCAAGACAGGGGGCACAGATACGCAGTATTTT.

This clone was seen more than once but under ten times. The rearrangement uses TRBV9 and TRBJ1-1; 7 bases are a match to TRBD1. With 0 bases clipped from V and 4 bases from J, the junction kept 12 bases outside the gene matches. The CDR3 is 17 amino acids. Germline values: CDR1 SGDLS, CDR2 YYNGEE. CDR3 coding DNA: TGTGCCAGCAGCGTAGAGGGGGTGCCTACAGGGGCCACTGAAGCTTTCTTT. Amino acids: CASSVEGVPTGATEAFF.

The V gene is TRBV28, the J gene TRBJ2-1; TRBD1 aligns across 9 bases. The CDR3 is 16 residues long. The germline V gene encodes CDR1 MDHEN and CDR2 SYDVKM. Trimming at V came to 10 bases and at J to 0 bases, leaving 10 bases not matched to a gene. The CDR3 DNA reads TGTGCCACCGGTGGTGGGACAGGGAGCTCCTACAATGAGCAGTTCTTC. Translated, it gives CATGGGTGSSYNEQFF.

This chain links TRBV5-4 with TRBJ2-5, with TRBD2 identical over 7 bases. Looked up from germline, CDR1 is SGHNT and CDR2 is YYREEE (reference sequence). The J segment lost 6 bases and the V segment lost 0 bases, leaving 5 bases of the junction unmatched. The CDR3 extends over 14 amino acids. CDR3 protein: CASSLGLAEKTQYF. Here the CDR3 DNA reads TGTGCCAGCAGCTTGGGCCTAGCGGAGAAGACCCAGTACTTC.

V gene TRBV6-5 combines with J gene TRBJ1-2; TRBD1 agrees at 9 bases. CDR1 and CDR2 from the germline V gene are MNHEY and SVGAGI. The CDR3 totals 14 residues. V shed 6 bases and J 5 bases; nucleotides not matched to a gene: 7. The CDR3 region is CASSEGQGIYGYTF. As DNA, the CDR3 is TGTGCCAGCAGCGAGGGACAGGGAATTTATGGCTACACCTTC.

The rearrangement joins TRBV6-1 to TRBJ2-7, with TRBD1 matching 9 bases. Germline lookup yields CDR1 MNHNS and CDR2 SASEGT. The J segment lost 0 bases and the V segment lost 4 bases, leaving 10 bases of the junction unmatched. CDR3 length: 17 amino acids. The CDR3 sequence is CASSAVFGTGLSYEQYF. CDR3 bases: TGTGCCAGCAGTGCAGTGTTCGGGACAGGGCTCTCCTACGAGCAGTACTTC.

The chain uses TRBV29-1 and TRBJ2-2, with 9 bases matching TRBD2. The CDR3 has 14 amino acids. The ends lost 4 bases at V and 5 bases at J; junction bases unmatched: 5. Germline V gives CDR1 SQVTM, CDR2 ANQGSEA. CDR3 sequence reads: CSVVLRGGTGELFF. CDR3 nucleotides: TGCAGCGTTGTCCTGCGGGGGGGAACCGGGGAGCTGTTTTTT.

This clone was picked up a small number of times. The chain has TRBV3-1 (or the pseudogene TRBV3-2) and TRBJ1-1; TRBD1 aligns across 10 bases. The CDR3 is 17 residues long. Germline CDR1 is LGHDT and CDR2 is YNNKEL (reference sequence). Trimming took 4 bases from V and 1 from J; bases not matched to a gene: 9. This CDR3 is CASSRTRQGAGNTEAFF. The CDR3 DNA reads as TGTGCCAGCAGCCGGACCCGACAGGGGGCAGGGAACACTGAAGCTTTCTTT.

This chain links TRBV2 with TRBJ2-7; tentative D call: TRBD1 (8 bases). This CDR3 spans 14 amino acids. CDR1 and CDR2 from the germline V gene are SNHLY and FYNNEI. V was trimmed by 9 bases and J by 5 bases, leaving 20 bases between them. The CDR3 loop is CARGGATGAHEQYF. The CDR3 nucleotides read TGTGCCAGGGGGGGGGCGACAGGGGCCCACGAGCAGTACTTC.

This chain uses TRBV2 with TRBJ2-1; the match to TRBD2 covers 10 bases. CDR3 size: 16 residues. The germline gives CDR1 SNHLY, CDR2 FYNNEI. The J segment lost 3 bases and the V segment lost 7 bases, leaving 9 bases of the junction unmatched. The CDR3 sequence is CASKVIAGGDYNEQFF. CDR3 DNA sequence: TGTGCCAGCAAGGTCATAGCGGGGGGCGACTACAATGAGCAGTTCTTC.

The gene calls are TRBV19 and TRBJ1-2, with D possibly TRBD1 on 6 matching bases. CDR1 is LNHDA, CDR2 SQIVND, per germline (reference sequence). This CDR3 has 13 residues. The V end was cut by 5 bases, the J end by 4 bases, with 11 bases between. CDR3 sequence (DNA): TGTGCCAGTAGTGCCGGGACACGCTATGGCTACACCTTC. Translating gives CASSAGTRYGYTF.

The chain employs TRBV28 and TRBJ1-6, with no clear D. Germline lookup yields CDR1 MDHEN and CDR2 SYDVKM. This CDR3 is 14 amino acids long. V lost 8 bases to trimming and J lost 7 bases, with 15 bases between them. The CDR3 DNA is TGTGCCAGCGCGGGCAGTCGTTCGAATTCACCCCTCCACTTT. This sequence encodes CASAGSRSNSPLHF. Drawing the rest from reference TRBV28 and TRBJ1-6, the complete variable domain is DVKVTQSSRYLVKRTGEKVFLECVQDMDHENMFWYRQDPGLGLRLIYFSYDVKMKEKGDIPEGYSVSREKKERFSLILESASTNQTSMYLCASAGSRSNSPLHFGNGTRLTVT.

The chain links TRBV6-5 to TRBJ2-2; D remains unclear. V lost 8 bases and J 6 bases, leaving 7 bases between the germline ends. This CDR3 contains 11 residues. Germline assignment: CDR1 MNHEY and CDR2 SVGAGI. The CDR3 DNA is TGTGCCAGCCTCGGTTCCGGGGAGCTGTTTTTT. This codes for CASLGSGELFF.

The chain is built from TRBV23-1 and TRBJ2-3, with D unclear. TRBV23-1 falls under the ORF class, with uncertain function. V lost 0 bases and J 4 bases, leaving 5 bases between the germline ends. The length of the CDR3 is 13 residues. Written as DNA, the CDR3 is TGCGCCAGCAGTCAATCATGGCCAGATACGCAGTATTTT. Translated, it gives CASSQSWPDTQYF.

V gene TRBV5-1 combines with J gene TRBJ2-7; TRBD2 is a possible D gene (5 bases). Germline V lookup: CDR1 SGHRS, CDR2 YFSETQ. The CDR3 loop spans 14 amino acids. Trimming took off 2 bases at V and 5 bases at J, with 14 bases between the two ends. The CDR3 protein is CASSFGEAGDEQYF. DNA for the CDR3: TGCGCCAGCAGCTTTGGCGAGGCCGGGGACGAGCAGTACTTC.

The chain employs TRBV5-6 and TRBJ1-1; a weak D match, TRBD1 (6 bases). CDR3 length: 13 amino acids. The V and J ends lost 4 bases and 5 bases respectively, with 12 bases between them. Germline values: CDR1 SGHDT, CDR2 YYEEEE. Here the CDR3 DNA reads TGTGCCAGCAGCCTAATACAGGGAACTGAAGCTTTCTTT. As protein: CASSLIQGTEAFF. Complete variable domain (other parts from reference TRBV5-6 and TRBJ1-1): DAGVTQSPTHLIKTRGQQVTLRCSPKSGHDTVSWYQQALGQGPQFIFQYYEEEERQRGNFPDRFSGHQFPNYSSELNVNALLLGDSALYLCASSLIQGTEAFFGQGTRLTVV.

The rearrangement links TRBV5-4 to TRBJ2-5, with TRBD2 matching over 9 bases. After removal of 3 bases from V and 4 bases from J, the junction contained 13 bases not matched to a gene. CDR1 SGHNT and CDR2 YYREEE come from the germline V gene (reference sequence). The CDR3 sequence is 17 residues long. CDR3 region: CASSSAGRGGAPETQYF. In DNA, the CDR3 is TGTGCCAGCAGCTCTGCGGGGCGCGGGGGGGCACCAGAGACCCAGTACTTC. Full variable domain (remainder filled in from reference TRBV5-4 and TRBJ2-5): ETGVTQSPTHLIKTRGQQVTLRCSSQSGHNTVSWYQQALGQGPQFIFQYYREEENGRGNFPPRFSGLQFPNYSSELNVNALELDDSALYLCASSSAGRGGAPETQYFGPGTRLLVL.

V and J are TRBV5-1 and TRBJ1-1, with 8 nucleotides matching TRBD1. The V segment lost 1 base and the J segment 1 base; nucleotides outside the gene matches: 3. Germline loops: CDR1 SGHRS, CDR2 YFSETQ. The CDR3 extends over 15 amino acids. In DNA form, the CDR3 reads TGCGCCAGCAGCTTGTTACAGGGGGGGAACACTGAAGCTTTCTTT. It specifies CASSLLQGGNTEAFF.